This T cell receptor (beta chain) comes out of a study of regulatory T cells in long-lasting Graves disease. About the study: For under 3 months, newly diagnosed Graves' patients had been taking antithyroid drugs.

The authors built TCR beta libraries using iRepertoire HTBI primers and Arm-PCR of CDR3 regions. TCRdb fed the multiplex PCR reads into MiXCR, producing one record per CDR3 protein. The sample includes 580,000 or so distinct CDR3 sequences, 15% to 20% of them seen just once. Per the germline V gene, CDR1 is SGHAT and CDR2 is FQNNGV. This CDR3 spans 17 amino acids. V dropped 0 bases and J dropped 2 bases, with 15 bases sitting between them. Points from the study as a whole: Small sample size may have lowered accuracy.

Time point meaning: newly diagnosed GD, antithyroid drugs for less than 3 months. Construction of the TCR library relied on RNA isolated from PBMCs. This clonotype was detected ten times or more. As yet, its antigen is unknown. These data were also reused for a study on T cells in Graves' hyperthyroidism and ophthalmopathy. That work states: Prediction of ophthalmopathy progression came a median roughly 6.6 months pre-onset.

J is TRBJ2-3 and V is TRBV11-2; the D gene is possibly TRBD2 (6 bases). This clonotype was sampled from a man aged 18 to 30 with Graves disease. The sample here was peripheral blood mononuclear cells (PBMCs), taken at new diagnosis, from a patient treated with antithyroid drugs. CDR3 region: CASSLDQASANTDTQYF. The CDR3 DNA reads TGTGCCAGCAGCTTAGATCAGGCTAGCGCGAACACAGATACGCAGTATTTT. The full variable domain, its missing parts supplied by reference TRBV11-2 and TRBJ2-3, is EAGVAQSPRYKIIEKRQSVAFWCNPISGHATLYWYQQILGQGPKLLIQFQNNGVVDDSQLPKDRFSAERLKGVDSTLKIQPAKLEDSAVYLCASSLDQASANTDTQYFGPGTRLTVL.